This T cell receptor (beta chain) was documented in a study of blood T cell repertoires in COVID-19. Two negative PCRs, clearance, or symptom resolution characterized the recovered Cohort 3 donors. Germline lookup yields CDR1 LGHDT and CDR2 YNNKEL (reference sequence). This CDR3 has 15 amino acids. V lost 4 bases, J lost 0 bases, and 11 bases lay in between. The assay was immunoSEQ multiplex PCR, and TCRdb's table has in-frame clones only and misses some. The table has over 150,000 clones, 80% to 90% seen once. This TCR derives from a man aged 50-59 years who had recovered from COVID-19. V and J are TRBV3-1 (or the pseudogene TRBV3-2) and TRBJ2-3; the D is unclear. Sample: PBMCs or T cells enriched from blood (not recorded which). The CDR3 here is CASSPYPISTDTQYF. The CDR3 DNA reads TGTGCCAGCAGCCCTTACCCTATAAGCACAGATACGCAGTATTTT.